These T cell receptor beta chains were read from a single sample in a study of blood T cell repertoires in COVID-19. TCRdb's copy holds only in-frame clones and misses some; the assay was immunoSEQ multiplex PCR. The sample includes 250,000 to 300,000 clones, roughly 88% of them seen just once. Material for sequencing was PBMCs or T cells enriched from blood (not recorded which). Source of these receptors: a woman aged 40 to 50 with acute COVID-19. Both conserved end residues are part of each CDR3. The order of the fields is V gene, D gene, J gene, clone size, CDR3 DNA, CDR3 protein. A D gene is named only where the DNA matches it firmly. The listing skips clone size in some rows; elsewhere it reads once, few, many or a size class.

TRBV19	.	TRBJ2-3	.	TGTGCCAGTAGTATAAAACAGACAGATACGCAGTATTTT	CASSIKQTDTQYF
TRBV7-2	.	TRBJ1-5	.	TGTGCCAGCAGCTTAGGGGGAGGCAGCTATCAGCCCCAGCATTTT	CASSLGGGSYQPQHF
TRBV9	TRBD1	TRBJ2-7	.	TGTGCCAGCAGAGGGGACAGGGGATCCCTGAGCTCCTACGAGCAGTACTTC	CASRGDRGSLSSYEQYF
TRBV18	.	TRBJ1-5	.	TGTGCCAGCTCACAAGACAGTGAATCACAGCCCCAGCATTTT	CASSQDSESQPQHF
TRBV7-2	TRBD2	TRBJ2-1	.	TGTGCCAGCAGCCCAGGTGGGAGGGCATCCAGGGAGCAGTTCTTC	CASSPGGRASREQFF
TRBV6-2/TRBV6-3	.	TRBJ2-1	.	TGTGCCAGCAGTTACGCCCTTGGCGGGGTCAGCTCCTACAATGAGCAGTTCTTC	CASSYALGGVSSYNEQFF
TRBV2	.	TRBJ1-2	.	TGTGCCAGCAGTGGGGACACTTACCTCTATGGCTACACCTTC	CASSGDTYLYGYTF
TRBV5-1	.	TRBJ2-2	.	TGCGCCAGCAGTCCTGTGGGGGCCCCGAACACCGGGGAGCTGTTTTTT	CASSPVGAPNTGELFF
TRBV9	.	TRBJ2-7	once	TGTGCCAGCAGCGAAACAGGGCCGGGCTACGAGCAGTACTTC	CASSETGPGYEQYF
TRBV4-3	.	TRBJ2-6	.	TGCGCCAGCAGCCAAGGGCACTCTGGGGCCAACGTCCTGACTTTC	CASSQGHSGANVLTF
TRBV7-9	TRBD1	TRBJ1-3	.	TGTGCCAGCAGCTCGCCGGGACAGGGGAACACCATATATTTT	CASSSPGQGNTIYF
TRBV3-1/TRBV3-2	TRBD2	TRBJ2-3	.	TGTGCCAGCAGCCTGAGGCTAGCGGGACCTCGCACAGATACGCAGTATTTT	CASSLRLAGPRTDTQYF
TRBV5-6	.	TRBJ2-2	.	TGTGCCAGCAGCTTGAGGAGGGCGGAAACCGGGGAGCTGTTTTTT	CASSLRRAETGELFF
TRBV6-2/TRBV6-3	TRBD2	TRBJ2-1	.	TGTGCCAGCAGTTATGCGGGGGTGTACAATGAGCAGTTCTTC	CASSYAGVYNEQFF
TRBV19	.	TRBJ1-1	.	TGTGCCAGTAGTTATAGTACGTTAGCTGAAGCTTTCTTT	CASSYSTLAEAFF
TRBV7-2	TRBD1	TRBJ2-6	.	TGTGCCAGCAGCGCTGGACGCAGGGGGGGGGCCAACGTCCTGACTTTC	CASSAGRRGGANVLTF
TRBV4-1	.	TRBJ2-4	.	TGCGCCAGCAGTCTCTACGCTGGACAGGGAGGGGGCATTCAGTACTTC	CASSLYAGQGGGIQYF
TRBV28	.	TRBJ1-5	once	TGTGCCAGCAGCCCCCCAGGACCCCAGCATTTT	CASSPPGPQHF
TRBV30	.	TRBJ2-3	.	TGTGCCTGGAGCGAGTCGGTAGATACGCAGTATTTT	CAWSESVDTQYF
TRBV28	.	TRBJ2-1	.	TGTGCCAGCAGTTTTGAGGGTATGGATGAGCAGTTCTTC	CASSFEGMDEQFF
TRBV28	.	TRBJ2-1	.	TGTGCCAGCTCCGGCTACAATGAGCAGTTCTTC	CASSGYNEQFF
TRBV2	TRBD1	TRBJ1-2	.	TGTGCCAGCAGTCAGATCCAGGGGGCCAGTGGGCCTGGCTACACCTTC	CASSQIQGASGPGYTF
TRBV3-1/TRBV3-2	TRBD1	TRBJ2-7	.	TGTGCCAGCAGCCAACGGACAGGGAATTTCTTCTTC	CASSQRTGNFFF
TRBV7-3	TRBD2	TRBJ2-3	.	TGTGCCAGCAGCTTAAGACCCCAGCGGGGGGGTTACACAGATACGCAGTATTTT	CASSLRPQRGGYTDTQYF
TRBV7-9	TRBD1	TRBJ1-1	.	TGTGCCAGCAGCCCCCAGTTTCGAGACAGGGGTCGGGGAGCTTTCTTT	CASSPQFRDRGRGAFF
TRBV18	TRBD2	TRBJ2-3	.	TGTGCCAGCTCACTACTCGGCGGGAGGGCCACAGATACGCAGTATTTT	CASSLLGGRATDTQYF
TRBV23-1	TRBD2	TRBJ2-3	.	TGCGCCAGCCCGTGGACTAGCGGGGGTCCCGAGTGCGCTACGCAGTATTTT	CASPWTSGGPECATQYF
TRBV5-1	.	TRBJ2-6	.	TGCGCCAGCAGCCCGGGACTTCCTAGCTCTGGGGCCAACGTCCTGACTTTC	CASSPGLPSSGANVLTF
TRBV28	.	TRBJ1-1	.	TGTGCCAGCAGTTTCGCAGGGGTCATCGCTGAAGCTTTCTTT	CASSFAGVIAEAFF
TRBV4-3	.	TRBJ2-1	.	TGCGCCAGCAGCCAAGATGGGAGTTACAATGAGCAGTTCTTC	CASSQDGSYNEQFF
TRBV18	TRBD1	TRBJ2-1	.	TGTGCCAGCTCACCGGGACAGGGGATGGTGGATGAGCAGTTCTTC	CASSPGQGMVDEQFF
TRBV10-3	TRBD1	TRBJ1-5	.	TGTGCCATCAGTGGGGGACAGAGTAGCAATCAGCCCCAGCATTTT	CAISGGQSSNQPQHF
TRBV29-1	.	TRBJ2-5	.	TGCAGCGTTTTCTGGGCACTCCAAGAGACCCAGTACTTC	CSVFWALQETQYF
TRBV5-1	TRBD1	TRBJ2-7	.	TGCGCCAGCAGCTGGGGACAGGGCTACGAGCAGTACTTC	CASSWGQGYEQYF
TRBV3-1/TRBV3-2	.	TRBJ2-5	.	TGTGCCAGCAGCCAATGGTTAGCGGAGACCCAGTACTTC	CASSQWLAETQYF
TRBV6-1	TRBD1	TRBJ1-6	once	TGTGCCAGCATGGGTGTGGGACAGGGCCCGGGGCCCCTCCACTTT	CASMGVGQGPGPLHF
TRBV5-8	TRBD1	TRBJ1-5	.	TGTGCCAGCAGCTTGGTCGGGACAGGGGGGTTTAAAGGCAATCAGCCCCAGCATTTT	CASSLVGTGGFKGNQPQHF
TRBV7-9	.	TRBJ2-5	.	TGTGCCAGCAGCTCCGTAGAAGAGACCCAGTACTTC	CASSSVEETQYF
TRBV30	.	TRBJ1-3	.	TGTGCCTGGAGGGGTACAGGGACTGGAAACACCATATATTTT	CAWRGTGTGNTIYF
TRBV6-5	TRBD1	TRBJ2-5	.	TGTGCCAGCAGTTGGGACAGGAAAGGCGAGACCCAGTACTTC	CASSWDRKGETQYF
TRBV7-2	TRBD1	TRBJ1-1	once	TGTGCCAGCAGCCCGCGAGGGACAGGGAACACTGAAGCTTTCTTT	CASSPRGTGNTEAFF
TRBV12-3/TRBV12-4	TRBD2	TRBJ2-1	.	TGTGCCAGCAGTACAGCGGGGGATGAGCAGTTCTTC	CASSTAGDEQFF
TRBV28	.	TRBJ1-1	.	TGTGCCAGCAGTTCGAGGGCAGCGAGGACTGAAGCTTTCTTT	CASSSRAARTEAFF
TRBV27	.	TRBJ2-1	.	TGTGCCAGCAGTCCCCGGGACTTAAATGAGCAGTTCTTC	CASSPRDLNEQFF
TRBV24-1	TRBD1	TRBJ2-5	.	TGTGCCACCAGCGGACAGGGGAATCGGGAGACCCAGTACTTC	CATSGQGNRETQYF
TRBV2	TRBD2	TRBJ2-1	.	TGTGCCTCCGCTGGGGCGGGGGGGCGATACAATGAGCAGTTCTTC	CASAGAGGRYNEQFF
TRBV10-1	TRBD1	TRBJ2-2	.	TGCGCCAGCAGGAGCGACAGGGTCCCCGGGGAGCTGTTTTTT	CASRSDRVPGELFF
TRBV28	.	TRBJ1-5	.	TGTGCCAGCAGTTTACTCAATCAGCCCCAGCATTTT	CASSLLNQPQHF
TRBV7-9	.	TRBJ1-1	.	TGTGCCAGCAGCCAGGGTACTGAAGCTTTCTTT	CASSQGTEAFF
TRBV20-1	.	TRBJ1-5	.	TGCAGTGCCAGTTTGACTCGGTACGATCAGCCCCAGCATTTT	CSASLTRYDQPQHF
TRBV6-5	.	TRBJ2-7	.	TGTGCCAGCTCGGCGGCCTACGAGCAGTACTTC	CASSAAYEQYF
TRBV9	TRBD1	TRBJ1-1	.	TGTGCCAGCAGCGTTACCGGGACAGTGAACACTGAAGCTTTCTTT	CASSVTGTVNTEAFF
TRBV6-5	.	TRBJ2-6	.	TGTGCCAGCACGGCAGGGCCTATAGGGGCCAACGTCCTGACTTTC	CASTAGPIGANVLTF
TRBV19	TRBD1	TRBJ2-2	.	TGTGCCAGTCATCCAGGGGGCGCGAACACCGGGGAGCTGTTTTTT	CASHPGGANTGELFF
TRBV4-2	.	TRBJ2-3	.	TGTGCCAGCAGCCAAGACAGGTTAAGCACAGATACGCAGTATTTT	CASSQDRLSTDTQYF